This T cell receptor (beta chain) was sequenced in a study of T cell responses to AZD1222 COVID-19 vaccine. V was clipped by 8 bases and J by 11 bases, with 19 bases between them. The CDR3 spans 14 residues. Germline V lookup: CDR1 WSHSY, CDR2 SAAADI. The repertoire was sequenced with immunoSEQ multiplex PCR; TCRdb's copy has only in-frame clones and lacks some. There are some 150,000 clones in the sample; 70% to 90% occur only once, and under 7% lies in the top ten. This specimen consisted of peripheral blood, obtained on day 0 of MenACWY control vaccination. This chain uses TRBV10-2 with TRBJ1-6; TRBD1 is a possible D gene (5 bases). This TCR derives from an adult in good health. The CDR3: CASRGAGEGTPLHF. For the CDR3, the DNA is TGCGCCAGCCGCGGCGCGGGGGAAGGGACACCCCTCCACTTT.